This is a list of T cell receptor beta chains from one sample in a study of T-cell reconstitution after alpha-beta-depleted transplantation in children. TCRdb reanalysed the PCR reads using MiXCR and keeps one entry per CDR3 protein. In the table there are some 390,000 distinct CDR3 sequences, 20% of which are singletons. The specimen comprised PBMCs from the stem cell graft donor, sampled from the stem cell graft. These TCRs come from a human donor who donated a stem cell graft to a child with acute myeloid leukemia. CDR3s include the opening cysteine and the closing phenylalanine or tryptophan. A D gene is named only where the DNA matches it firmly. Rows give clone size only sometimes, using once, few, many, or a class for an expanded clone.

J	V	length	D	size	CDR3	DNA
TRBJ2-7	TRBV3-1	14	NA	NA	CASSQRVFPYEQYF	TGTGCCAGCAGCCAACGGGTCTTTCCCTACGAGCAGTACTTC
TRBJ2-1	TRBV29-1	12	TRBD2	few	CSVGAGYNEQFF	TGCAGCGTTGGAGCGGGGTACAATGAGCAGTTCTTC
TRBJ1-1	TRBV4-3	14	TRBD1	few	CASSPGQVDTEAFF	TGCGCCAGCAGCCCGGGACAGGTAGACACTGAAGCTTTCTTT
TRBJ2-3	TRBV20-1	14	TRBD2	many	CSALGLARTDTQYF	TGCAGTGCCCTAGGACTAGCCCGCACAGATACGCAGTATTTT
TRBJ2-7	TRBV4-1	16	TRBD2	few	CASSQGPSGSSYEQYF	TGCGCCAGCAGCCAAGGTCCTAGCGGTAGCTCCTACGAGCAGTACTTC
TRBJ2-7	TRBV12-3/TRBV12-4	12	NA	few	CASTRGENEQYF	TGTGCCAGCACCAGAGGAGAAAACGAGCAGTACTTC
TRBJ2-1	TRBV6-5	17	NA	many	CASSYRIGSGRNNEQFF	TGTGCCAGCAGTTATAGGATAGGAAGCGGACGGAACAATGAGCAGTTCTTC
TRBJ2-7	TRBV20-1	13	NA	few	CSARVRSAYEQYF	TGCAGTGCTAGAGTGAGATCAGCGTACGAGCAGTACTTC
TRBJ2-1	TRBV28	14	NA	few	CASSPPPTRNEQFF	TGTGCCAGCAGTCCTCCCCCGACTAGGAATGAGCAGTTCTTC
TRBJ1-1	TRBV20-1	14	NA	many	CSARVLGGDTEAFF	TGCAGTGCTAGGGTGTTGGGGGGGGACACTGAAGCTTTCTTT
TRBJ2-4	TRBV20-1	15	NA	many	CSASEGEFGKNIQYF	TGCAGTGCTAGTGAGGGGGAGTTTGGCAAAAACATTCAGTACTTC
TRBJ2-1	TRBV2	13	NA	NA	CASTRQTYNEQFF	TGTGCCAGCACCAGACAGACCTACAATGAGCAGTTCTTC
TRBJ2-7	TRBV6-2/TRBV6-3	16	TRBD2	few	CASSYASGINAYEQYF	TGTGCCAGCAGTTACGCTAGCGGGATAAACGCCTACGAGCAGTACTTC
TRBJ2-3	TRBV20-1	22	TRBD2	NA	CSAKVGRGTSGSRIGGTDTQYF	TGCAGTGCTAAAGTGGGCCGGGGGACTAGCGGGAGCAGGATCGGTGGCACAGATACGCAGTATTTT
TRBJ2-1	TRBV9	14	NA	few	CASSAGLTYNEQFF	TGTGCCAGCAGCGCTGGACTAACCTACAATGAGCAGTTCTTC
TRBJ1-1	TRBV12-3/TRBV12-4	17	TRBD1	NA	CASRPGTGVGMNTEAFF	TGTGCCAGCAGACCAGGGACAGGGGTAGGCATGAACACTGAAGCTTTCTTT
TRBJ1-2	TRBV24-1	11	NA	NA	CATRADYGYTF	TGTGCCACCCGCGCGGACTATGGCTACACCTTC
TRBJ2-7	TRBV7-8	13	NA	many	CAGLGTDSYEQYF	TGTGCCGGCCTCGGGACCGACTCCTACGAGCAGTACTTC
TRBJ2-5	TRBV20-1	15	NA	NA	CSASLYVASGETQYF	TGCAGTGCTAGTCTGTATGTGGCCTCCGGAGAGACCCAGTACTTC
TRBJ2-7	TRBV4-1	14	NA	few	CASSQDGAYYEQYF	TGCGCCAGCAGCCAAGATGGGGCTTACTACGAGCAGTACTTC
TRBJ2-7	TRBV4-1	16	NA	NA	CASSQGLSTGPSGQYF	TGCGCCAGCAGCCAAGGGCTATCAACGGGGCCCTCCGGGCAGTACTTC
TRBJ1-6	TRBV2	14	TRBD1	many	CASSSNRGNSPLHF	TGTGCCAGCAGTAGTAACAGGGGGAATTCACCCCTCCACTTT
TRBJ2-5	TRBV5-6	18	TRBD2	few	CASSSRRLAGVLRETQYF	TGTGCCAGCAGCTCCCGCAGACTAGCGGGAGTTTTACGGGAGACCCAGTACTTC
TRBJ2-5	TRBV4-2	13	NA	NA	CASSQDRLRAQYF	TGTGCCAGCAGCCAAGATCGCCTGAGAGCCCAGTACTTC
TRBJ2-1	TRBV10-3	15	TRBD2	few	CATASGGSSYNEQFF	TGTGCCACGGCCTCCGGCGGGAGCTCCTACAATGAGCAGTTCTTC
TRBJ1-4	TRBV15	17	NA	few	CATSRGMRDPRNEKLFF	TGTGCCACCAGCAGAGGGATGAGGGATCCAAGAAATGAAAAACTGTTTTTT
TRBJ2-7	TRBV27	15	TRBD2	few	CASSSLAGGPYEQYF	TGTGCCAGCAGTTCACTAGCGGGAGGTCCCTACGAGCAGTACTTC
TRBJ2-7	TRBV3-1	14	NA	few	CASSQLSGLSEQYF	TGTGCCAGCAGCCAGCTGAGTGGTTTGTCCGAGCAGTACTTC
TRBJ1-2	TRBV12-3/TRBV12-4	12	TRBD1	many	CASSRTGDGYTF	TGTGCCAGCAGTAGGACAGGGGATGGCTACACCTTC
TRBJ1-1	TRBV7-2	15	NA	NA	CASSTKQGRFAEAFF	TGTGCCAGCAGCACGAAACAGGGTAGATTTGCTGAAGCTTTCTTT
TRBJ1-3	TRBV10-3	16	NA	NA	CAISESGRTSGNTIYF	TGTGCCATCAGTGAGTCTGGCAGGACCTCTGGAAACACCATATATTTT
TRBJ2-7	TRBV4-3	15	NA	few	CASSQGRQPSYEQYF	TGCGCCAGCAGCCAGGGTCGACAGCCCAGCTACGAGCAGTACTTC
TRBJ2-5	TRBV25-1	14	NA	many	CASSAILGGETQYF	TGTGCCAGCAGTGCTATCCTTGGGGGAGAGACCCAGTACTTC
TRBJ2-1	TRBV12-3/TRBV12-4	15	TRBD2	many	CASSFRTSGMNEQFF	TGTGCCAGCAGTTTCAGGACTAGCGGGATGAATGAGCAGTTCTTC
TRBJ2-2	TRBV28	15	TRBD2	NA	CASSSGGGGTGELFF	TGTGCCAGCAGTTCCGGGGGGGGAGGCACCGGGGAGCTGTTTTTT
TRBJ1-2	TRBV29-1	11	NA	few	CSVTRTGGYTF	TGCAGCGTTACTCGGACGGGGGGCTACACCTTC
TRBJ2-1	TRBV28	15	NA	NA	CAAMIPRAGRNEQFF	TGTGCCGCCATGATTCCCAGGGCCGGTCGTAATGAGCAGTTCTTC
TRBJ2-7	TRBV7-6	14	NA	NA	CASSLGRQVNEQYF	TGTGCCAGCAGCTTAGGACGACAGGTAAACGAGCAGTACTTC
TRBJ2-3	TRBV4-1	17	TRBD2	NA	CASSLLHAREAADTQYF	TGCGCCAGCAGCCTACTTCACGCTCGGGAGGCGGCAGATACGCAGTATTTT
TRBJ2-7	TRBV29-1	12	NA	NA	CSVAGEDYEQYF	TGCAGCGTTGCGGGAGAAGATTACGAGCAGTACTTC
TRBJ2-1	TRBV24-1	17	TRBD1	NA	CATSDTAGQGMGNEQFF	TGTGCCACCAGTGATACCGCGGGACAGGGGATGGGCAATGAGCAGTTCTTC